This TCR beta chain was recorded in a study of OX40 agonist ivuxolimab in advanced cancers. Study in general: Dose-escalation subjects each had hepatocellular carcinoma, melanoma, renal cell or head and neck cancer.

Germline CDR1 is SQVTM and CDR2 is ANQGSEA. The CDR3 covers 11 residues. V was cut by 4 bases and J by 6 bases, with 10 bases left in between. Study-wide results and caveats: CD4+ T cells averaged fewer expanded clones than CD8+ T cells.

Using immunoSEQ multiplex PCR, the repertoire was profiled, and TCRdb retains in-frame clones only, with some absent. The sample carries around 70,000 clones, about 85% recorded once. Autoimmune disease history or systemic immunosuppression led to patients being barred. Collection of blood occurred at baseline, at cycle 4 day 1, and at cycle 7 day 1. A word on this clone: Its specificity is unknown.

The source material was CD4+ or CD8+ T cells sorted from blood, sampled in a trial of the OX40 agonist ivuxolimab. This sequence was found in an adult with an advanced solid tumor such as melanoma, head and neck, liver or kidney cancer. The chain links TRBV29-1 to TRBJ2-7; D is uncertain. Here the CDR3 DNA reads TGCAGCGTTGGCGACAAGGCCGAGCAGTACTTC. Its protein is CSVGDKAEQYF.